This T cell receptor (beta chain) was retrieved from a study of regulatory T cells in long-lasting Graves disease (dated by TCRdb to about 2021). Regarding the research as a whole: Persistent Graves' disease meant more than 5 years of antithyroid drug treatment with TSH receptor autoantibodies that stayed positive. Peripheral blood TCR sequencing and RNA sequencing compared persistent Graves' disease patients with newly diagnosed Graves' disease patients. The study was conducted in China and was registered as a clinical trial. A total of some 33 samples were covered by TCR sequencing, comprising around 13 persistent and 20 newly diagnosed Graves' disease patients. Antithyroid drugs had been taken for approximately 10 years on average by persistent Graves' disease patients in the clinical cohort. Study-level results and caveats: Peripheral blood alone was examined, since thyroid tissue, which constituted the primary lesion, could not be accessed. Compared with newly diagnosed patients, patients with persistent Graves' disease had lower TCR Shannon entropy and fewer highly expanded clones, which suggests clonal expansion. Only the TCR beta chain was sequenced and analyzed. The authors acknowledged the small sample size as a limitation that may reduce accuracy. More public clonotypes were shared among persistent patients (fewer than 3,000) than among newly diagnosed patients (966). TRBV28, TRBJ1-2 and TRBJ2-5 were preferentially used in persistent disease, while TRBV20-1 and TRBJ2-1 were favored in newly diagnosed disease.

This clonotype occurred a few times. Its antigen is still unknown. No base-level quality is on record; no much larger clone is a single base apart. The time point label for this specimen denotes: persistent/refractory GD, antithyroid drugs over 5 years with positive TRAb. For both TCR sequencing and RNA sequencing, RNA was extracted from PBMCs using TRIzol. Graves' disease was diagnosed according to American Thyroid Association guidelines. The patients came from an endocrinology department in Xi'an, China. Each patient gave about 9.1 milliliters of peripheral blood, collected in an EDTA anticoagulant tube. Ficoll Paque Plus density gradient separation was used to isolate PBMCs, and no further T cell sorting was done. RNA quality was checked with an Agilent 2100 Bioanalyzer and agarose gel, and concentration with a NanoDrop 2000. Relative to germline, V is 5 bases shorter and J is 2 bases shorter, with 15 bases between their ends. The CDR3 runs 15 residues from the cysteine to the phenylalanine. Only the CDR3 region is kept as DNA, spanning 45 bases read in frame from base 1.

The library was built by means of multiplex PCR. Sequencing used an Illumina HiSeq 4000. CDR3 regions were amplified by Arm-PCR with iRepertoire HTBI primers to construct TCR beta libraries. PCR products were gel purified before sequencing. As for the authors' bioinformatics: Across samples, 60 to 70 TRBV and 15 or so TRBJ segments were identified and used for gene usage analysis of CDR3 amino acid clonotypes. COPE and FqMerger were used to merge the filtered high-quality paired reads into contigs. Contigs were aligned with BLAST to IMGT TRBV, TRBD and TRBJ reference genes, and CDR3 was defined per IMGT. Clonotypes above 0.1% frequency were classified as highly expanded clones. Shannon entropy was used to measure repertoire diversity, and the Gini coefficient was used to measure V-J evenness. A clonotype found in more than one individual was treated as public. The public reads were quality trimmed at Q25 with fastp and then assembled into clones with MiXCR by TCRdb, keeping productive beta chains. Here each entry gathers all rows of one CDR3 protein and keeps the most common genes and DNA. These V and J calls derive from TCRdb rather than the authors' analysis. Here the sample has 420,000 or so distinct CDR3 sequences; around 22% occur a single time. The ten most abundant clones make up approximately 25% of the sample.

The receptor's source is a female donor with Graves disease. The sequencing here drew on peripheral blood mononuclear cells (PBMCs), taken when the disease was refractory, from a patient treated with antithyroid drugs. The V and J segments used are TRBV12-3 or TRBV12-4 and TRBJ1-1; TRBD1 is possibly the D segment (5 matching bases). CDR3 sequence: CASSPRIGVNTEAFF. The DNA is TGTGCCAGCAGTCCCAGGATAGGGGTCAACACTGAAGCTTTCTTT.